Reported below is one TCR beta chain. Clones were sequenced by immunoSEQ multiplex PCR, and TCRdb holds only the in-frame ones, with some missing. The repertoire consists of 70,000 to 80,000 clones, with around 97% occurring once and the leading ten covering 0.21%. The sample belongs to a study of technical replicates of blood from several donors. With 7 bases removed from V and 6 bases from J, the gap between germline ends came to 12 bases. Germline CDR1 is MNHNS and CDR2 is SASEGT. This CDR3 has 12 amino acids. The sequence came from a human donor in good health. The gene calls are TRBV6-1 and TRBJ1-1; D perhaps matches TRBD1 (6 bases). Sequenced material: T cells isolated from PBMCs. Written as DNA, the CDR3 is TGTGCCAGCACCACGGACAGCCCTGAAGCTTTCTTT. This encodes CASTTDSPEAFF.